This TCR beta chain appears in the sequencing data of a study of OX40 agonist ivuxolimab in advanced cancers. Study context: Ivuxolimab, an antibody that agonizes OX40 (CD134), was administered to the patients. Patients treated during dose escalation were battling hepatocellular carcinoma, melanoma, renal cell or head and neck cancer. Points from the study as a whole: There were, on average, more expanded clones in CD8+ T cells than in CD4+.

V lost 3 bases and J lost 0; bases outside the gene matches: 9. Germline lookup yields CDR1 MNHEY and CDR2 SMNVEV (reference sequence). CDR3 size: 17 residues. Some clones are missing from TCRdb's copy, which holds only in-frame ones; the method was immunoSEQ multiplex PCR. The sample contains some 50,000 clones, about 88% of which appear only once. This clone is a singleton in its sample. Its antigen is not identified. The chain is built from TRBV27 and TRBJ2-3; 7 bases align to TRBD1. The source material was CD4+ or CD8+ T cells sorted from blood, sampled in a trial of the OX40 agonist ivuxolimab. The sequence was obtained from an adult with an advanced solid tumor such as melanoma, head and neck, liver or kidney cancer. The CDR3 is CASSLWVGGLSTDTQYF. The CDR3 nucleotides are TGTGCCAGCAGTTTGTGGGTAGGGGGCCTTAGCACAGATACGCAGTATTTT.